The present entry profiles one TCR beta chain with its context. The data were taken from a study of cytomegalovirus exposure and HLA in healthy donors. This PCR relied on a set of 60 Vbeta primers and 13 Jbeta primers. Clones were sequenced by immunoSEQ multiplex PCR, and TCRdb holds only the in-frame ones, with some missing. The sample consists of roughly 150,000 clones, around three quarters of them appearing once. Trimming left V 7 bases short and J 2 bases short, with 15 bases between. Germline V gene lookup returns CDR1 SNHLY and CDR2 FYNNEI. CDR3 length equals 14 residues. This chain uses TRBV2 with TRBJ2-7; the D gene is possibly TRBD2 (5 bases). The sequenced sample was PBMCs. The sequence derives from a woman aged 35 to 49 in good health and CMV-seronegative. CDR3 region: CASTPRRMTYEQYF. The CDR3 nucleotides read TGTGCCAGCACCCCCCGGAGGATGACCTACGAGCAGTACTTC. Full variable domain (rest looked up from reference TRBV2 and TRBJ2-7): EPEVTQTPSHQVTQMGQEVILRCVPISNHLYFYWYRQILGQKVEFLVSFYNNEISEKSEIFDDQFSVERPDGSNFTLKIRSTKLEDSAMYFCASTPRRMTYEQYFGPGTRLTVT.